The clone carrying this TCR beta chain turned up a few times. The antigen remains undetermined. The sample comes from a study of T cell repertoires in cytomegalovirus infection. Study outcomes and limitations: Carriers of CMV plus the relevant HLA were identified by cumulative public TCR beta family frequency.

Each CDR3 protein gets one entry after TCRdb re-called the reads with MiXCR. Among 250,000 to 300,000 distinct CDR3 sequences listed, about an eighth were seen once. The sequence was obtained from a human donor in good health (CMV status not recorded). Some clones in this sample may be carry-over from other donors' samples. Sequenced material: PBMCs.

The CDR3 here is CASSIVSDGRYEQYF. CDR3 in DNA: TGTGCCAGTAGTATCGTTTCGGATGGGCGCTACGAGCAGTACTTC. V usage is TRBV19 and J usage is TRBJ2-7, with D unclear. Germline V CDR1 and CDR2: LNHDA, SQIVND (reference sequence). V was shortened by 3 bases and J by 3 bases, with 15 bases between the two germline ends. The length of the CDR3 is 15 residues. Full variable domain (rest looked up from reference TRBV19 and TRBJ2-7): DGGITQSPKYLFRKEGQNVTLSCEQNLNHDAMYWYRQDPGQGLRLIYYSQIVNDFQKGDIAEGYSVSREKKESFPLTVTSAQKNPTAFYLCASSIVSDGRYEQYFGPGTRLTVT.